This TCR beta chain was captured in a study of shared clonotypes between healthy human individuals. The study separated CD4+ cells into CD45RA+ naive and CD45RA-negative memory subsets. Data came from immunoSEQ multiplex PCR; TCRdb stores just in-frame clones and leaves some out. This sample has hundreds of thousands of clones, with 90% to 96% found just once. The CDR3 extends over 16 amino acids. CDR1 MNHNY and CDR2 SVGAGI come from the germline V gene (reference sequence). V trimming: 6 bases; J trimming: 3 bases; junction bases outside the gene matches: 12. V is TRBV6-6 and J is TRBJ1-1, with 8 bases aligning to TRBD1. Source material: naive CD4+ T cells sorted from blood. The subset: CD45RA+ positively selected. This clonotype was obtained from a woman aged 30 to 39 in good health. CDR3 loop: CASRGGVYRGYTEAFF. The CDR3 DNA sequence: TGTGCCAGCAGGGGGGGTGTGTACAGGGGGTACACTGAAGCTTTCTTT.